This T cell receptor beta chain emerged from a study of CD8+CD57+ T cells in acquired aplastic anemia. This clonotype was found a few times. Template material for TCR beta VDJ and CDR3 profiling consisted of genomic DNA. TCRdb independently ran MiXCR on the reads; one entry per CDR3 protein. The sample records 150,000 to 200,000 distinct CDR3 sequences, around 45% being singletons. In germline, CDR1 is LNHDA, CDR2 SQIVND (reference sequence). V dropped 5 bases and J dropped 11 bases, with 7 bases sitting between them. This CDR3 spans 10 amino acids. Sequenced: sorted CD4+, CD8+, or CD8+CD57+ T cells (not recorded which) from PBMCs. V gene TRBV19 combines with J gene TRBJ1-5; no clear D gene. The TCR sequence derives from a human donor in good health. CDR3 loop: CASSSGSQHF. In DNA, the CDR3 is TGTGCCAGTAGTTCGGGATCCCAGCATTTT.